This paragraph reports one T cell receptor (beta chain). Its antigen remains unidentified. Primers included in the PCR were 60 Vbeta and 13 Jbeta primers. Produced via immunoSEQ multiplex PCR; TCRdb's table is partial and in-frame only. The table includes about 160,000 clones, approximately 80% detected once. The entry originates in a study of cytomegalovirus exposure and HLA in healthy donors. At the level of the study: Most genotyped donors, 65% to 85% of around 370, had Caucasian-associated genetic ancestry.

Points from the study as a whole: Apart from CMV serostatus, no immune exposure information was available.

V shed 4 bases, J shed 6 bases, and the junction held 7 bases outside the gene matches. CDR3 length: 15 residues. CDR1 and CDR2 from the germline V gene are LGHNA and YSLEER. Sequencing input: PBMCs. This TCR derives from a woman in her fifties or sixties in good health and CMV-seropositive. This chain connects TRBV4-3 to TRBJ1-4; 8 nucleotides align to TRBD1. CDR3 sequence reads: CASSRGAGGYEKLFF. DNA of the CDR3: TGCGCCAGCAGCCGGGGGGCAGGGGGCTATGAAAAACTGTTTTTT.